The following is a T cell receptor beta chain sequence with its context. Its antigen is not identified. CDR3 size: 15 residues. V lost 5 bases, J lost 8 bases, and 13 bases stayed unmatched. Per germline, CDR1 SGHAT and CDR2 FQNNGV. Through a sample-barcoded 5' primer and a J-beta primer mix, a second PCR was run for about 6 to 12 cycles. Via MiXCR, TCRdb re-called the 5' RACE reads, giving one row per CDR3 protein. Altogether hundreds of thousands of distinct CDR3 sequences are present, over 40% being singletons, with the ten largest covering 13%. Total RNA, at least 5 micrograms per sample, came from PBMCs. This record comes from a study of blood T cells in healthy people across ages. Overall study results and limits: Getting older went along with TCR beta diversity per million T cells dropping roughly linearly. Long-lived donors exceeded aged donors in naive CD4+ cells and diversity. Conclusively comparing naive with antigen-experienced cells was impossible with unsorted PBMCs.

This receptor was identified in a woman aged 80 or older in good health. Source material: blood. The chain has TRBV11-2 and TRBJ1-1, with 8 bases fitting TRBD1. The CDR3 nucleotides are TGTGCCAGCAGCGTCGGACAGGGCGGCTTTAGAGAAGCTTTCTTT. Translated: CASSVGQGGFREAFF. Combining the CDR3 with reference TRBV11-2 and TRBJ1-1 gives the whole variable domain EAGVAQSPRYKIIEKRQSVAFWCNPISGHATLYWYQQILGQGPKLLIQFQNNGVVDDSQLPKDRFSAERLKGVDSTLKIQPAKLEDSAVYLCASSVGQGGFREAFFGQGTRLTVV.